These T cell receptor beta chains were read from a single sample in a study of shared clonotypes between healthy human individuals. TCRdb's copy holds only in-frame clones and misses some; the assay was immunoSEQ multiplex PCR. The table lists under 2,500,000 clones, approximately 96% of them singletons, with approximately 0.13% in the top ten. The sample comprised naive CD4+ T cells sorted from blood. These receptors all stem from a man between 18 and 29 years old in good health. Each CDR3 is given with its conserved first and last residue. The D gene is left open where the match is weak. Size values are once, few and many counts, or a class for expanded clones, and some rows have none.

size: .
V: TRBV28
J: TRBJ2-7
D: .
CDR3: CASSPVDMDSYEQYF
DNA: TGTGCCAGCAGTCCGGTAGATATGGACAGCTACGAGCAGTACTTC

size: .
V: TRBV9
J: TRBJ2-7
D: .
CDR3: CASSVEGGAAYEQYF
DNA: TGTGCCAGCAGCGTAGAGGGCGGGGCGGCCTACGAGCAGTACTTC

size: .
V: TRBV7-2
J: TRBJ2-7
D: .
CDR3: CASSTRGYYEQYF
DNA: TGTGCCAGCAGCACACGGGGTTACTACGAGCAGTACTTC

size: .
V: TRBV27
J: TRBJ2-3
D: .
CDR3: CASSFYQTADTQYF
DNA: TGTGCCAGCAGTTTTTATCAGACGGCAGATACGCAGTATTTT

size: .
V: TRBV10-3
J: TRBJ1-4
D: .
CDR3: CAISDLGVREKLFF
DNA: TGTGCCATCAGTGACTTAGGGGTTCGGGAAAAACTGTTTTTT

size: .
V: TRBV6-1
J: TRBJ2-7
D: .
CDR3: CASIGGREQYF
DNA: TGTGCCAGCATAGGTGGTAGGGAGCAGTACTTC

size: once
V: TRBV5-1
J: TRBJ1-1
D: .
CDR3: CASSLGVGSTEAFF
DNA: TGCGCCAGCAGCTTGGGGGTGGGGAGCACTGAAGCTTTCTTT

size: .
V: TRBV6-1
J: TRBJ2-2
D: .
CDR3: CASSDRFTGELFF
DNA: TGTGCCAGCAGTGACAGGTTCACCGGGGAGCTGTTTTTT

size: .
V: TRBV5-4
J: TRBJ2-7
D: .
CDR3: CASSLGGEIYSYEQYF
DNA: TGTGCCAGCAGCTTGGGGGGCGAGATCTACTCCTACGAGCAGTACTTC

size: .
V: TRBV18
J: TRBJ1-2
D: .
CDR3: CASSPMGLDSNYGYTF
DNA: TGTGCCAGCTCACCAATGGGTCTCGATTCTAACTATGGCTACACCTTC

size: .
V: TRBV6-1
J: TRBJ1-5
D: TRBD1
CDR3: CASRPGQGTKPQHF
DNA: TGTGCCAGCAGACCGGGACAGGGGACAAAACCCCAGCATTTT

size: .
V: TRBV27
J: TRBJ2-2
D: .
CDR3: CASSRLTVNTGELFF
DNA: TGTGCCAGCAGTCGGCTTACAGTGAACACCGGGGAGCTGTTTTTT

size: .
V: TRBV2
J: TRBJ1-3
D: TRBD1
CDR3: CASRAGRTGGSGNTIYF
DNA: TGTGCCAGCAGGGCAGGAAGGACAGGGGGCTCTGGAAACACCATATATTTT

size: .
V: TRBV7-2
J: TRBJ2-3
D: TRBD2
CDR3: CASSLVALAGAGADTQYF
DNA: TGTGCCAGCAGTCTAGTGGCGCTAGCGGGAGCAGGTGCAGATACGCAGTATTTT

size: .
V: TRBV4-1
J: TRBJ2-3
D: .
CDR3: CASSHILSERLDTQYF
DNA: TGCGCCAGCAGCCATATATTAAGTGAAAGGTTGGATACGCAGTATTTT

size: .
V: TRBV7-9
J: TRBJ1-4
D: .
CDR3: CASRTGTTTNEKLFF
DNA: TGTGCCAGCAGGACCGGGACAACAACTAATGAAAAACTGTTTTTT

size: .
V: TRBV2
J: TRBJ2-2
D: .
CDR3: CASSSTGNTGELFF
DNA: TGTGCCAGCAGTTCGACCGGGAACACCGGGGAGCTGTTTTTT

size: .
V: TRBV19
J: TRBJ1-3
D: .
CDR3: CASSMVGNTIYF
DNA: TGTGCCAGTAGTATGGTTGGAAACACCATATATTTT

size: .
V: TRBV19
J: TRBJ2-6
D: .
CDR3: CASSEGLSGANVLTF
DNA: TGTGCCAGTAGTGAGGGGTTATCTGGGGCCAACGTCCTGACTTTC

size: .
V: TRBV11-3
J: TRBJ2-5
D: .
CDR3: CASSLDRQRETQYF
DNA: TGTGCCAGCAGCTTAGATCGCCAGAGAGAGACCCAGTACTTC

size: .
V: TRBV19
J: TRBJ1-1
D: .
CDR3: CASSIEGGWNTEAFF
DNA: TGTGCCAGTAGTATCGAAGGGGGTTGGAACACTGAAGCTTTCTTT

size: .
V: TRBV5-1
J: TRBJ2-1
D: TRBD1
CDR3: CASSLDPGQGGNEQFF
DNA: TGCGCCAGCAGCTTGGACCCGGGACAGGGTGGGAATGAGCAGTTCTTC

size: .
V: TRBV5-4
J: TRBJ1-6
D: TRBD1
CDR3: CASSQKTGGLVLNSPLHF
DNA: TGTGCCAGCAGCCAAAAGACAGGGGGCTTAGTTTTGAATTCACCCCTCCACTTT

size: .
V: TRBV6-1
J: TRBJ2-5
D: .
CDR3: CASTGAGLGETQYF
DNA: TGTGCCAGCACGGGGGCGGGGTTAGGAGAGACCCAGTACTTC

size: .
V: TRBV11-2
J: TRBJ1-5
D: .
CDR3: CASSQSSTVSNQPQHF
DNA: TGTGCCAGCAGCCAATCCTCGACAGTTAGCAATCAGCCCCAGCATTTT

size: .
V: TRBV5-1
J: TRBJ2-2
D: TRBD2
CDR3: CASSPTSGENTGELFF
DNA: TGCGCCAGCAGCCCAACTAGCGGGGAGAACACCGGGGAGCTGTTTTTT

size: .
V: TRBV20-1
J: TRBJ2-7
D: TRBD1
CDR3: CSAKPGGEQYF
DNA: TGCAGTGCTAAACCAGGGGGCGAGCAGTACTTC

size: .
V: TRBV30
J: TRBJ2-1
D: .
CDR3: CAWSVLGEQFF
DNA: TGTGCCTGGAGTGTACTGGGTGAGCAGTTCTTC

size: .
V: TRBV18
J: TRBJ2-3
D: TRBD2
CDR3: CASSPPAGVGDTQYF
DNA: TGTGCCAGCTCACCACCGGCGGGGGTAGGCGATACGCAGTATTTT

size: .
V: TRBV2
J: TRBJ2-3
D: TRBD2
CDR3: CASNLAGATDTQYF
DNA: TGTGCCAGCAACCTAGCGGGAGCAACAGATACGCAGTATTTT

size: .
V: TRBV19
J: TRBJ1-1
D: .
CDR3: CASTNTGRNTEAFF
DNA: TGTGCCAGTACTAACACAGGGAGGAACACTGAAGCTTTCTTT

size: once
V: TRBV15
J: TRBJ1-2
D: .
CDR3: CATSRDLPTKDPNYGYTF
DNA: TGTGCCACCAGCAGAGACCTACCCACCAAAGATCCAAACTATGGCTACACCTTC

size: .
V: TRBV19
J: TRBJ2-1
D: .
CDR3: CASSITPLVNTEQFF
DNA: TGTGCCAGTAGTATTACCCCATTGGTCAATACTGAGCAGTTCTTC

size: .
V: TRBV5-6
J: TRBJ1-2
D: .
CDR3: CASRTADLSNYGYTF
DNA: TGTGCCAGCCGGACAGCCGATCTCTCAAACTATGGCTACACCTTC

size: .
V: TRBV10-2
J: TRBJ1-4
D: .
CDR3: CASSEGGRGVEKLFF
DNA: TGCGCCAGCAGTGAGGGGGGTCGGGGGGTCGAAAAACTGTTTTTT

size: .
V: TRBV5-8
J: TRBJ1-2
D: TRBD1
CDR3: CASSQRQGGYTF
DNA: TGTGCCAGCAGCCAGAGACAGGGTGGCTACACCTTC

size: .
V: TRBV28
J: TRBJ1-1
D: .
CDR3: CASSKGVTEAFF
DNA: TGTGCCAGCAGTAAAGGGGTCACTGAAGCTTTCTTT

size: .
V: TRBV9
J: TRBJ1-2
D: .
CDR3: CASSVGSDPNYGYTF
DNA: TGTGCCAGCAGCGTAGGGTCAGACCCAAACTATGGCTACACCTTC

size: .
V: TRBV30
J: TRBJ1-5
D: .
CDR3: CAWRTKGFSNQPQHF
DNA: TGTGCCTGGAGGACAAAAGGGTTTAGCAATCAGCCCCAGCATTTT

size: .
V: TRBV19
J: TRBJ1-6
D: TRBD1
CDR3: CASSRGGPNSPLHF
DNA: TGTGCCAGTAGTAGAGGGGGCCCCAATTCACCCCTCCACTTT

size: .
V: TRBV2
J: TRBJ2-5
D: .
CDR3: CASNGLRQETQYF
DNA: TGTGCCAGCAACGGGCTGCGACAAGAGACCCAGTACTTC

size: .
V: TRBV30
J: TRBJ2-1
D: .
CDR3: CAWSEVGWGAGNEQFF
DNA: TGTGCCTGGAGCGAGGTTGGTTGGGGGGCGGGCAATGAGCAGTTCTTC

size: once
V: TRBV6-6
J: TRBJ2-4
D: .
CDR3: CASSWGPTAKNIQYF
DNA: TGTGCCAGCAGTTGGGGACCGACAGCCAAAAACATTCAGTACTTC

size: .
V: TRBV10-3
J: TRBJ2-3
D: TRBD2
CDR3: CAISGVAGGPRDTQYF
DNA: TGTGCCATCAGTGGGGTAGCGGGGGGGCCGAGAGATACGCAGTATTTT

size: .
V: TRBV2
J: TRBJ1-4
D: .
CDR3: CASSYRPNEKLFF
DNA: TGTGCCAGCAGTTATAGACCAAATGAAAAACTGTTTTTT